The 8 T cell receptor beta chains listed next were all sequenced from one sample in a study of blood T cell repertoires in COVID-19. Libraries were prepared by immunoSEQ multiplex PCR; TCRdb keeps only in-frame clonotypes and omits some of them. The table lists approximately 240,000 clones, more than 70% of them singletons. The specimen sequenced was peripheral blood. Receptor source: a woman between 40 and 55 years old who had recovered from COVID-19.

The chain uses TRBV19 and TRBJ2-3; 11 bases map to TRBD1. Germline V gives CDR1 LNHDA, CDR2 SQIVND (reference sequence). J lost 6 bases, V lost 5 bases, and 4 bases had no gene match. The CDR3 has 14 amino acids. The CDR3, as DNA: TGTGCCAGTAGTTCCGGACAGGGGGCGGATACGCAGTATTTT. It is translated as CASSSGQGADTQYF.

The chain links TRBV15 to TRBJ2-1; 8 bases align to TRBD1. This CDR3 region has 18 residues. Germline V gives CDR1 LNHNV, CDR2 YYDKDF (reference sequence). The trim removed 3 bases at V and 6 bases at J, leaving 16 bases unmatched. The CDR3 coding sequence is TGTGCCACCAGCAGCAGCTCACCAGGACAGGGCCCTTTCAATGAGCAGTTCTTC. This sequence encodes CATSSSSPGQGPFNEQFF.

The V and J genes are TRBV20-1 and TRBJ1-6; D unresolved. The CDR3 sequence is 11 residues long. Germline V gene lookup returns CDR1 DFQATT and CDR2 SNEGSKA (reference sequence). The ends were cut back, 1 base at V and 10 bases at J, with 5 bases in the middle. The CDR3 loop reads CSARARSPLHF. CDR3 nucleotide sequence: TGCAGTGCTAGAGCCCGGTCACCCCTCCACTTT.

This clone was seen a handful of times. The genes are TRBV28 and TRBJ1-2, with TRBD1 matching 7 bases. V lost 4 bases and J lost 2; bases outside the gene matches: 1. The CDR3 covers 13 residues. The V gene's germline CDR1 is MDHEN and CDR2 SYDVKM. The chain's CDR3 is CASSSQGNYGYTF. The CDR3 DNA follows: TGTGCCAGCAGTTCACAGGGGAACTATGGCTACACCTTC.

This clone was detected only once. The chain joins TRBV5-4 to TRBJ2-7, with 8 bases lining up with TRBD2. The CDR3 consists of 15 residues. V lost 4 bases to trimming and J lost 2 bases; unmatched junction nucleotides: 8. Germline CDR1 reads SGHNT; CDR2 reads YYREEE (reference sequence). Here the CDR3 DNA reads TGTGCCAGCAGCCTAAAAGCGGGAGAGACCTACGAGCAGTACTTC. This sequence encodes CASSLKAGETYEQYF. Based on the CDR3 plus reference TRBV5-4 and TRBJ2-7, the full variable domain is ETGVTQSPTHLIKTRGQQVTLRCSSQSGHNTVSWYQQALGQGPQFIFQYYREEENGRGNFPPRFSGLQFPNYSSELNVNALELDDSALYLCASSLKAGETYEQYFGPGTRLTVT.

J is TRBJ2-3 and V is TRBV6-6; 12 nucleotides align to TRBD2. The CDR3 runs 15 residues. V lost 6 bases and J lost 4; bases outside the gene matches: 5. The germline V gene encodes CDR1 MNHNY and CDR2 SVGAGI (reference sequence). DNA of the CDR3: TGTGCCAGCAGCCCCACTAGCGGGAGGTCAGATACGCAGTATTTT. Translating gives CASSPTSGRSDTQYF.

The chain uses TRBV7-3 and TRBJ2-1; 8 bases line up with TRBD2. The CDR3 runs 15 residues. The germline gives CDR1 SGHTA, CDR2 FQGTGA. V lost 5 bases, J lost 4 bases, and 7 bases stayed unmatched. The CDR3 bases are TGTGCCAGCAGCGCGAGCGGGAGCGATTACAATGAGCAGTTCTTC. Protein product: CASSASGSDYNEQFF.

This chain joins TRBV5-1 and TRBJ2-3; D not certain. Trimming shortened V by 0 bases and J by 4 bases, and 3 bases separated the two germline ends. CDR3 size: 12 residues. Germline-derived CDR1 and CDR2 are SGHRS and YFSETQ. The CDR3 loop is CASSLAADTQYF. CDR3 in DNA: TGCGCCAGCAGCTTGGCGGCAGATACGCAGTATTTT.